A single sample is the source of the 20 T cell receptor beta chains below, sequenced in a study of T cell responses to AZD1222 COVID-19 vaccine. Repertoires were generated with immunoSEQ multiplex PCR, while TCRdb's copy carries only in-frame clones and drops some. The sample consists of about 140,000 clones, about nine tenths of them appearing once. Sequencing was performed on peripheral blood, taken 28 days after the second AZD1222 dose. These receptors originate from an adult who received the AZD1222 COVID-19 vaccine.

The chain joins TRBV30 to TRBJ2-2, with 8 bases fitting TRBD1. Per the germline V gene, CDR1 is GTSNPN and CDR2 is SVGIG (reference sequence). V lost 3 bases, J lost 3 bases, and 9 bases stayed unmatched. The CDR3 totals 16 residues. CDR3 sequence (DNA): TGTGCCTGGAGACCGCTCGGACAGGGTTACACCGGGGAGCTGTTTTTT. Translating it yields CAWRPLGQGYTGELFF.

The CDR3 loop reads CASSLNRVNEKLFF. CDR3 in DNA: TGTGCCAGCAGCTTAAACAGGGTTAATGAAAAACTGTTTTTT. This rearrangement joins TRBV13 to TRBJ1-4, with a possible D match to TRBD1 (6 bases). Deletions cut 2 bases from V and 4 bases from J, with 8 bases between. Germline assignment: CDR1 PRHDT and CDR2 FYEKMQ (reference sequence). This CDR3 contains 14 residues.

The chain joins TRBV4-1 to TRBJ2-1; tentatively, D is TRBD2 (5 bases). Germline CDR1 MGHRA, CDR2 YSYEKL. Trimming took 0 bases from V and 12 from J, leaving 15 bases between them. CDR3 length: 14 amino acids. In nucleotides, the CDR3 is TGCGCCAGCAGCCAAGATCCGTTAATGGGGAGGCAGTTCTTC. Protein sequence: CASSQDPLMGRQFF.

J is TRBJ2-7 and V is TRBV15; 9 nucleotides agree with TRBD1. Germline CDR1 LNHNV, CDR2 YYDKDF (reference sequence). J was trimmed by 3 bases and V by 3 bases; bases with no gene match: 3. The CDR3 sequence is 14 residues long. The CDR3 DNA follows: TGTGCCACCAGCAGGGACAGGGGTCTCTACGAGCAGTACTTC. This translates into CATSRDRGLYEQYF.

This clone showed up just once. The chain uses TRBV5-1 and TRBJ2-2; possibly TRBD1 or TRBD2 for D (5 bases each). The CDR3 length is 14 residues. Germline CDR1 reads SGHRS; CDR2 reads YFSETQ. The V gene lost 3 bases and the J gene lost 6 bases, with 12 bases spanning the gap. Written as DNA, the CDR3 is TGCGCCAGCAGCTCCCGAATGGGGGCCGGGGAGCTGTTTTTT. Translating gives CASSSRMGAGELFF.

The genes are TRBV7-9 and TRBJ2-1; no firm D call. This CDR3 region has 13 residues. Between the trimmed V and J ends, which lost 4 bases and 9 bases, there was a span of 13 bases. Per the germline V gene, CDR1 is SEHNR and CDR2 is FQNEAQ (reference sequence). The chain's CDR3 is CASSSGFASEQFF. CDR3 nucleotides: TGTGCCAGCAGCTCCGGGTTTGCCAGTGAGCAGTTCTTC.

This clone has a single count. The chain has TRBV20-1 and TRBJ2-7; D is unresolved. Germline CDR1 reads DFQATT; CDR2 reads SNEGSKA (reference sequence). The ends were cut back, 3 bases at V and 4 bases at J, with 16 bases in the middle. This CDR3 spans 14 amino acids. Here the CDR3 reads CSASGQDGEYEQYF. CDR3 nucleotides: TGCAGTGCTAGTGGGCAGGATGGGGAATACGAGCAGTACTTC.

The chain employs TRBV30 and TRBJ2-3; 8 bases fit TRBD1. Looked up from germline, CDR1 is GTSNPN and CDR2 is SVGIG (reference sequence). The CDR3 runs 14 residues. The V and J ends lost 5 bases and 0 bases, in that order; junction bases with no gene match: 4. CDR3 amino acids: CAWGRDRSTDTQYF. CDR3 coding DNA: TGTGCCTGGGGTCGGGACAGGAGCACAGATACGCAGTATTTT.

A remark on this clone: An end of the junction differs from the germline gene, which may be a read error. The chain carries TRBV30 and TRBJ1-4; 7 positions agree with TRBD1. From germline, CDR1 is GTSNPN and CDR2 SVGIG (reference sequence). The CDR3 contains 13 residues. The CDR3 spells CAWNERDSLGRIF. The CDR3 DNA follows: TGTGCCTGGAACGAGAGGGACAGCCTCGGGCGGATTTTT. The entire variable domain, with the rest obtained from reference TRBV30 and TRBJ1-4, is as follows: SQTIHQWPATLVQPVGSPLSLECTVEGTSNPNLYWYRQAAGRGLQLLFYSVGIGQISSEVPQNLSASRPQDRQFILSSKKLLLSDSGFYLCAWNERDSLGRIFGSGTQLSVL.

V usage is TRBV19 and J usage is TRBJ1-5; a weak D match, TRBD1 (5 bases). V was shortened by 2 bases and J by 7 bases, with 12 bases between the two germline ends. The CDR3 extends over 14 amino acids. Germline lookup yields CDR1 LNHDA and CDR2 SQIVND (reference sequence). The DNA of the CDR3 is TGTGCCAGTAGTATACAGGGCCTGGGGCAGCCCCAGCATTTT. Translation gives CASSIQGLGQPQHF.

The count of this clone is one. J is TRBJ1-2 and V is TRBV5-5, with D tentatively TRBD1 (6 bases). Germline CDR1 reads SGHKS; CDR2 reads YYEKEE (reference sequence). This CDR3 is built from 15 residues. The V gene lost 4 bases and the J gene lost 2 bases, with 15 bases spanning the gap. DNA for the CDR3: TGTGCCAGCAGCCGGGAAGGGACACGCAACTATGGCTACACCTTC. This gives the protein CASSREGTRNYGYTF.

The chain has TRBV4-1 and TRBJ2-1, with 10 bases matching TRBD2. From germline, CDR1 is MGHRA and CDR2 YSYEKL. The junction had 5 bases not matched to a gene; V was cut back by 1 base and J by 2 bases. CDR3 length equals 17 residues. CDR3: CASSQALGTSAYNEQFF. The CDR3 DNA sequence: TGCGCCAGCAGCCAAGCTCTCGGGACTAGCGCCTACAATGAGCAGTTCTTC.

The J gene is TRBJ1-1, the V gene TRBV18; tentatively, D is TRBD1 (6 bases). CDR1 and CDR2 from the germline V gene are KGHSH and LQKENI. The CDR3 spans 19 residues. The V end lost 3 bases, the J end lost 1 base, and 24 bases lay between the germline ends. The CDR3 region is CASSPSTAGVRIGNTEAFF. The CDR3 DNA follows: TGTGCCAGCTCACCGTCAACGGCAGGGGTGAGGATCGGGAACACTGAAGCTTTCTTT.

CDR3 amino acids: CASSRMLNTEAFF. The CDR3 coding sequence is TGTGCCAGCAGCCGTATGTTGAACACTGAAGCTTTCTTT. The V gene is TRBV7-6, the J gene TRBJ1-1; D remains unclear. The CDR3 consists of 13 residues. Germline V CDR1 and CDR2: SGHVS, FNYEAQ. V was pared by 5 bases and J by 0 bases, with 7 bases between.

The CDR3: CASRVHYSYEQYF. CDR3 sequence (DNA): TGTGCCAGCCGGGTGCACTACTCCTACGAGCAGTACTTC. The rearrangement links TRBV28 to TRBJ2-7; D not resolved. CDR3 length equals 13 residues. Trimming shortened V by 8 bases and J by 0 bases, and 11 bases separated the two germline ends. CDR1 is MDHEN, CDR2 SYDVKM, per germline.

The chain joins TRBV30 to TRBJ1-2; D not resolved. The CDR3 has 12 residues. Trimming took off 6 bases at V and 4 bases at J, with 12 bases between the two ends. Per the germline V gene, CDR1 is GTSNPN and CDR2 is SVGIG (reference sequence). CDR3 residues: CACPQDFYGYTF. The CDR3, as DNA: TGTGCCTGCCCCCAGGACTTCTATGGCTACACCTTC.

This clone was seen more than once but under ten times. J is TRBJ1-1 and V is TRBV9; D remains unclear. V was pared by 4 bases and J by 4 bases, with 14 bases between. This CDR3 comprises 14 residues. Germline loops: CDR1 SGDLS, CDR2 YYNGEE. The CDR3 region is CASSLDGPSTEAFF. CDR3 nucleotides: TGTGCCAGCAGCCTAGATGGGCCCTCCACTGAAGCTTTCTTT.

V gene TRBV19 combines with J gene TRBJ2-1; TRBD2 is a possible D gene (5 bases). V was clipped by 4 bases and J by 4 bases, with 5 bases between them. Germline V gives CDR1 LNHDA, CDR2 SQIVND (reference sequence). The CDR3 totals 12 residues. DNA of the CDR3: TGTGCCAGTAGTAGGGAGTACAATGAGCAGTTCTTC. Translating it yields CASSREYNEQFF.

The chain couples TRBV7-9 to TRBJ2-1; TRBD2 is a possible D gene (6 bases). Trimming pared 5 bases from V and 2 bases from J, leaving 13 bases between. Germline-derived CDR1 and CDR2 are SEHNR and FQNEAQ (reference sequence). This CDR3 has 15 amino acids. The CDR3 sequence: CASSLNGEAYNEQFF. Here the CDR3 DNA reads TGTGCCAGCAGCCTTAACGGGGAGGCCTACAATGAGCAGTTCTTC.

The chain links TRBV18 to TRBJ1-1, with a tentative D call TRBD1 (6 bases). The CDR3 is made up of 13 amino acids. Trimming took off 8 bases at V and 5 bases at J, with 15 bases between the two ends. Looked up from germline, CDR1 is KGHSH and CDR2 is LQKENI. In DNA, the CDR3 is TGTGCCAGCCATTCTTTAGGGGGAACTGAAGCTTTCTTT. As protein: CASHSLGGTEAFF. Full variable domain (missing parts from reference TRBV18 and TRBJ1-1): NAGVMQNPRHLVRRRGQEARLRCSPMKGHSHVYWYRQLPEEGLKFMVYLQKENIIDESGMPKERFSAEFPKEGPSILRIQQVVRGDSAAYFCASHSLGGTEAFFGQGTRLTVV.